One sample yielded the 27 T cell receptor beta chains listed below, sequenced in a study of identical twins. TCRdb reanalysed the 5' RACE reads using MiXCR and keeps one entry per CDR3 protein. The sample lists 1.5 million to 2 million distinct CDR3 sequences, around 29% seen once, with about 0.25% in the top ten. The sequenced sample consisted of cord blood. Every receptor here comes from a newborn girl in good health.

This clonotype was seen only a few times. The CDR3 DNA follows: TGTGCCAGCAGCAAAAGGGGGCTAGCGGGAGTAGGGGACACAGATACGCAGTATTTT. Translated: CASSKRGLAGVGDTDTQYF. The gene calls are TRBV11-2 and TRBJ2-3, with 10 nucleotides matching TRBD2. The CDR3 contains 19 residues. Germline assignment: CDR1 SGHAT and CDR2 FQNNGV. V lost 5 bases, J lost 2 bases, and 16 bases stayed unmatched. Based on the CDR3 plus reference TRBV11-2 and TRBJ2-3, the full variable domain is EAGVAQSPRYKIIEKRQSVAFWCNPISGHATLYWYQQILGQGPKLLIQFQNNGVVDDSQLPKDRFSAERLKGVDSTLKIQPAKLEDSAVYLCASSKRGLAGVGDTDTQYFGPGTRLTVL.

This clonotype was seen more than once but under ten times. The genes are TRBV27 and TRBJ2-1; 9 bases are shared with TRBD2. There are 15 residues in the CDR3. Trimming took 2 bases from V and 9 from J; bases not matched to a gene: 8. CDR1 is MNHEY and CDR2 is SMNVEV in the germline V gene (reference sequence). CDR3 sequence reads: CASSLVSGGLFEQFF. The CDR3 bases are TGTGCCAGCAGTTTAGTTAGCGGGGGTTTATTTGAGCAGTTCTTC.

Notes on this clonotype: The germline gene is not matched at one end of the junction; a read error may be the cause. The rearrangement uses TRBV10-3 and TRBJ2-7; 10 bases are shared with TRBD2. CDR3 length: 15 amino acids. Germline lookup yields CDR1 ENHRY and CDR2 SYGVKD. The chain's CDR3 is CVISYLAGVDYEQYF. DNA of the CDR3: TGTGTCATCAGTTACCTAGCGGGAGTCGACTACGAGCAGTACTTC.

This sequence joins TRBV3-1 and TRBJ2-1; 7 bases agree with TRBD2. The DNA end is more similar to TRBJ2-7, so the J call may be wrong. CDR1 and CDR2 (germline): LGHDT, YNNKEL (reference sequence). The CDR3 has 15 amino acids. Here the CDR3 DNA reads TGTGCCAGCAGCCAAGCGAGACTAGCTTACAATGAGCAGTACTTC. Translation: CASSQARLAYNEQYF.

Only a few counts were recorded for this clonotype. This sequence joins TRBV2 and TRBJ2-4; the D is unclear. This CDR3 comprises 15 residues. Germline CDR1 SNHLY, CDR2 FYNNEI. Deletions cut 7 bases from V and 0 bases from J, with 13 bases between. The CDR3 DNA is TGTGCCAGCAAGTTTGGCAGTTTAGCCAAAAACATTCAGTACTTC. Translated, it gives CASKFGSLAKNIQYF.

CDR3 coding DNA: TGTGCCAGCAGCCGACAGGGATACGAGGGAAAACTGTTTTTT. Its protein is CASSRQGYEGKLFF. V and J are TRBV7-2 and TRBJ1-4; 7 nucleotides line up with TRBD1. This CDR3 region has 14 residues. Germline CDR1 SGHTA, CDR2 FQGNSA. The ends lost 5 bases at V and 10 bases at J; junction bases unmatched: 10.

This clonotype was detected ten times or more. The chain couples TRBV5-1 to TRBJ2-3; D unresolved. The CDR3 length is 13 residues. The ends were cut back, 4 bases at V and 5 bases at J, with 11 bases in the middle. CDR1 and CDR2 from the germline V gene are SGHRS and YFSETQ. The CDR3 loop is CASSPLGGDTQYF. The CDR3 region has the DNA TGCGCCAGCAGCCCCCTAGGTGGAGATACGCAGTATTTT. Full variable domain (outside the CDR3, taken from reference TRBV5-1 and TRBJ2-3): KAGVTQTPRYLIKTRGQQVTLSCSPISGHRSVSWYQQTPGQGLQFLFEYFSETQRNKGNFPGRFSGRQFSNSRSEMNVSTLELGDSALYLCASSPLGGDTQYFGPGTRLTVL.

V gene TRBV27 combines with J gene TRBJ2-3; the match to TRBD1 covers 10 bases. The CDR3 is 14 residues long. The germline V gene encodes CDR1 MNHEY and CDR2 SMNVEV (reference sequence). Germline trimming cut 7 bases from V and 5 bases from J; bases unmatched to any gene: 6. CDR3 DNA sequence: TGTGCCAGCACTCGGACAGGGGGGGGAGATACGCAGTATTTT. It codes for CASTRTGGGDTQYF.

In its sample, this clonotype was seen a few times. V usage is TRBV20-1 and J usage is TRBJ1-5, with no clear D. The CDR3 has 13 amino acids. V gave up 0 bases and J gave up 6 bases, with 9 bases separating them. Germline V CDR1 and CDR2: DFQATT, SNEGSKA (reference sequence). CDR3 bases: TGCAGTGCTAGAGAGGGAATCGGTCAGCCCCAGCATTTT. It specifies CSAREGIGQPQHF.

This clonotype has just a few counts. The V call is TRBV5-1, the J call TRBJ2-4; D might be TRBD1 or TRBD2, each matching 5 bases. The CDR3 sequence is 16 residues long. Germline CDR1 and CDR2: SGHRS and YFSETQ. Trimming removed 0 bases at V and 2 bases at J, with 12 bases between. CDR3 sequence reads: CASSLVGDGTKNIQYF. The DNA of the CDR3 is TGCGCCAGCAGCTTGGTGGGGGACGGGACCAAAAACATTCAGTACTTC.

To note about this clonotype: A much larger clone differs by one base, so this may be a read error. The genes are TRBV12-3 or TRBV12-4 and TRBJ1-2; D is perhaps TRBD1 (5 bases). V dropped 4 bases and J dropped 4 bases, with 7 bases sitting between them. This CDR3 is built from 12 residues. CDR3 coding DNA: TGTGCCAGCAGTTGGGGGACCTATGGCTACACCTTC. It specifies CASSWGTYGYTF.

This clonotype was counted at least ten times. The DNA of the CDR3 is TGTGCCAGCAGTCCCCTAACAGGGACCTACGAGCAGTACTTC. Translated: CASSPLTGTYEQYF. The V and J genes are TRBV28 and TRBJ2-7; weak D call: TRBD1 (6 bases). V dropped 5 bases and J dropped 2 bases, with 13 bases sitting between them. CDR1 is MDHEN and CDR2 is SYDVKM in the germline V gene. The CDR3 contains 14 residues.

This rearrangement joins TRBV7-8 to TRBJ2-1, with D possibly matching TRBD2 (5 bases). Trimming cost V 2 bases and J 3 bases, with 11 bases left between them. The CDR3 loop spans 15 amino acids. Germline V CDR1 and CDR2: SGHVS, FQNEAQ. The DNA of the CDR3 is TGTGCCAGCAGCTTAAGGGAGAACCTCTACAATGAGCAGTTCTTC. Encoded protein: CASSLRENLYNEQFF. Drawing the rest from reference TRBV7-8 and TRBJ2-1, the complete variable domain is GAGVSQSPRYKVAKRGQDVALRCDPISGHVSLFWYQQALGQGPEFLTYFQNEAQLDKSGLPSDRFFAERPEGSVSTLKIQRTQQEDSAVYLCASSLRENLYNEQFFGPGTRLTVL.

J is TRBJ2-7 and V is TRBV5-1; D call uncertain. Looked up from germline, CDR1 is SGHRS and CDR2 is YFSETQ. V dropped 0 bases and J dropped 3 bases, with 10 bases sitting between them. CDR3 length: 14 residues. The chain's CDR3 is CASSLAPHGYEQYF. DNA for the CDR3: TGCGCCAGCAGCTTGGCACCCCACGGCTACGAGCAGTACTTC.

This sequence joins TRBV11-2 and TRBJ2-1, with a tentative D call TRBD1 (6 bases). Germline CDR1 and CDR2: SGHAT and FQNNGV. The CDR3 spans 15 residues. V gave up 3 bases and J gave up 7 bases, with 16 bases separating them. The CDR3 DNA reads as TGTGCCAGCAGCTTCCGACAGGTCCCTACGAATGAGCAGTTCTTC. Translating gives CASSFRQVPTNEQFF.

The sample holds a few counts of this clonotype. This sequence joins TRBV30 and TRBJ1-2; the D gene is possibly TRBD1 (5 bases). CDR1 and CDR2 (germline): GTSNPN, SVGIG (reference sequence). Trimming removed 0 bases from V and 7 bases from J, with 15 bases in between. This CDR3 is 14 amino acids long. CDR3: CAWSVFAGNFGYTF. Here the CDR3 DNA reads TGTGCCTGGAGTGTATTCGCAGGGAATTTTGGCTACACCTTC.

This clonotype was counted a few times. This rearrangement joins TRBV27 to TRBJ2-1, with D maybe TRBD2 (5 bases). V lost 5 bases to trimming and J lost 8 bases, with 16 bases between them. CDR3 length: 14 residues. From germline, CDR1 is MNHEY and CDR2 SMNVEV (reference sequence). The CDR3, as DNA: TGTGCCAGCAGTCGGAGGCGCCATTTCGATGAGCAGTTCTTC. Its protein product is CASSRRRHFDEQFF.

The rearrangement links TRBV7-8 to TRBJ1-5; possibly TRBD1 for D (5 bases). Between the trimmed V and J ends, which lost 4 bases and 0 bases, there was a span of 13 bases. CDR3 length: 16 residues. Germline V gives CDR1 SGHVS, CDR2 FQNEAQ. CDR3 loop: CASSSLGGDSNQPQHF. DNA for the CDR3: TGTGCCAGCAGCTCCCTTGGGGGGGATAGCAATCAGCCCCAGCATTTT. The full variable domain, with the rest looked up from reference TRBV7-8 and TRBJ1-5, is GAGVSQSPRYKVAKRGQDVALRCDPISGHVSLFWYQQALGQGPEFLTYFQNEAQLDKSGLPSDRFFAERPEGSVSTLKIQRTQQEDSAVYLCASSSLGGDSNQPQHFGDGTRLSIL.

This clonotype has only a few counts. This chain links TRBV7-9 with TRBJ2-3, with 7 bases lining up with TRBD1. V trimming: 2 bases; J trimming: 5 bases; junction bases outside the gene matches: 7. The CDR3 sequence is 15 residues long. Germline V CDR1 and CDR2: SEHNR, FQNEAQ (reference sequence). In DNA, the CDR3 is TGTGCCAGCAGCTTATTAGAAGGGGGCAGAGATACGCAGTATTTT. This codes for CASSLLEGGRDTQYF.

This clonotype appeared a single time. This chain joins TRBV10-3 and TRBJ2-2, with D hard to call. CDR3 size: 13 residues. V lost 5 bases to trimming and J lost 3 bases, with 7 bases between them. CDR1 ENHRY and CDR2 SYGVKD come from the germline V gene. The CDR3 nucleotides read TGTGCCATCAGTCAAGGATACACCGGGGAGCTGTTTTTT. It codes for CAISQGYTGELFF.

V and J are TRBV2 and TRBJ1-2, with D tentatively TRBD1 (6 bases). The CDR3 consists of 14 residues. CDR1 and CDR2 (germline): SNHLY, FYNNEI. The germline V and J ends were trimmed by 4 bases and 4 bases, with 13 bases remaining between them. The CDR3 region is CASSVKQGFYGYTF. The CDR3 region has the DNA TGTGCCAGCAGTGTCAAACAGGGTTTCTATGGCTACACCTTC. Variable domain in full (rest from reference TRBV2 and TRBJ1-2): EPEVTQTPSHQVTQMGQEVILRCVPISNHLYFYWYRQILGQKVEFLVSFYNNEISEKSEIFDDQFSVERPDGSNFTLKIRSTKLEDSAMYFCASSVKQGFYGYTFGSGTRLTVV.

This clonotype was seen repeatedly, ten times or more. The chain carries TRBV3-1 and TRBJ2-3; TRBD2 aligns across 11 bases. The ends lost 2 bases at V and 3 bases at J; junction bases unmatched: 1. The CDR3 covers 15 residues. Germline assignment: CDR1 LGHDT and CDR2 YNNKEL (reference sequence). CDR3 protein: CASSQTSGRTDTQYF. CDR3 nucleotide sequence: TGTGCCAGCAGCCAAACTAGCGGGAGAACAGATACGCAGTATTTT.

This clonotype showed up just a few times. The V call is TRBV24-1, the J call TRBJ2-7; the match to TRBD1 covers 10 bases. The CDR3 is made up of 14 amino acids. The trim removed 3 bases at V and 6 bases at J, leaving 4 bases unmatched. Germline values: CDR1 KGHDR, CDR2 SFDVKD. CDR3 DNA sequence: TGTGCCACCAGTGATATAGGGACAGGGGCCGAGCAGTACTTC. This codes for CATSDIGTGAEQYF.

J is TRBJ1-1 and V is TRBV29-1, with unresolved D. Germline V CDR1 and CDR2: SQVTM, ANQGSEA. The CDR3 extends over 15 amino acids. V was pared by 1 base and J by 0 bases, with 12 bases between. CDR3 in amino acids: CSVEGRNNMNTEAFF. The CDR3 DNA sequence: TGCAGCGTTGAAGGACGCAACAACATGAACACTGAAGCTTTCTTT.

This chain connects TRBV5-5 to TRBJ2-3, with 14 bases fitting TRBD2. This CDR3 spans 15 amino acids. Trimming cost V 4 bases and J 7 bases; bases outside gene matches: 5. Germline CDR1 and CDR2: SGHKS and YYEKEE (reference sequence). CDR3 in DNA: TGTGCCAGCAGCGGGACTAGCGGGAGAGGGAATACGCAGTATTTT. Protein sequence: CASSGTSGRGNTQYF.

The table lists this clonotype with many counts. The V and J genes are TRBV29-1 and TRBJ2-3, with D unresolved. The CDR3 has 15 residues. The ends were cut back, 5 bases at V and 2 bases at J, with 17 bases in the middle. Germline V gene data show CDR1 as SQVTM and CDR2 as ANQGSEA. The CDR3 region has the DNA TGCAGCGTTTTTGGTAGCAAGGGCCCCACAGATACGCAGTATTTT. Translated, it gives CSVFGSKGPTDTQYF.

V gene TRBV6-2 or TRBV6-3 combines with J gene TRBJ1-1; D gene unclear. The CDR3 has 16 amino acids. V lost 0 bases and J lost 0, with 11 bases in between. Germline CDR1 reads MNHEY; CDR2 reads SVGEGT. CDR3: CASSYSTAQMNTEAFF. DNA for the CDR3: TGTGCCAGCAGTTACTCGACGGCACAGATGAACACTGAAGCTTTCTTT.